This TCR beta chain comes out of a study of cytotoxic CD8 clonotypes in ibrutinib-treated CLL (dated by TCRdb to the early 2020s). For the study in its entirety: In this cohort, around 14 patients were treatment-naive and under 13 were relapsed/refractory, while approximately 18 had unmutated IGHV. Responses were partial in approximately 24 patients and complete in 2; after median about 63 months follow-up, around 15 stayed in remission and about twelve progressed. Response samples were obtained after a median of approximately twelve months of treatment, with a range of roughly 6 to 36 months. On average, each sample had roughly 260,000 productive templates and tens of thousands of productive rearrangements. Of the approximately 86 people in the trial, about two dozen had longitudinal samples available. Cryopreserved peripheral blood mononuclear cells were obtained prior to treatment, at the time of response, and at either disease progression or sustained remission.

Each clonotype received, on average, about 9.7x coverage in deep resolution sequencing performed on a MiSeq, where the target depth lay between 1 in 1 million and 1 in 200,000 T cells. The immunoSEQ hsTCRB Kit was used to generate the TCR beta libraries. In the paper's pipeline: Data were analyzed with ImmunoSEQ Data Assistant and ImmunoSEQ Analyzer, with V, D and J genes assigned per IMGT definitions. Clonality, which ranges from 0 to 1, was calculated by subtracting the normalized Shannon entropy of productive rearrangement frequencies from one. Public clonotype analysis was restricted to overrepresented clonotypes comprising at least 0.05% of each patient's repertoire. Repertoires from around 13 age-matched healthy donors in immuneACCESS were used as clonality controls. In its TCRdb copy, this immuneACCESS table keeps in-frame sequences only and misses some clones. Where compared with another copy, unresolved V genes explain less than half of these, and the others have no known cause. V, J and clone size were drawn from that table, and D and trimming were deduced from the DNA. For this sample the table gives 12,000 to 15,000 clones, of which 55% to 70% were detected only once. Of the sample, 40% is held by the ten largest clones.

There are 15 amino acids in the CDR3, from cysteine to phenylalanine inclusive. The kept DNA is CDR3 alone, 45 bases in frame from the first base. Per the germline V gene, SGHDT is the CDR1 and YYEEEE is the CDR2. The V end gives up 5 bases and the J end 4 bases, leaving 9 bases in the junction not matched to a gene. As regards this clone: Its cognate antigen has yet to be identified. The input lacks base qualities; no much larger clone sits a single base away.

Roughly 2 micrograms of genomic DNA were extracted from cryopreserved PBMCs for TCR beta library preparation. Longitudinal blood samples from CLL patients on ibrutinib monotherapy underwent high-throughput TCR beta sequencing. Patients were enrolled in a phase 2 open-label single-center ibrutinib monotherapy trial. Broader findings and caveats from the paper: Sampling times were not matched between patients in sustained remission and patients whose disease was progressing, and lymph node repertoires were not examined. An increase in clonality was observed at ibrutinib response, with clonality remaining stable during sustained remission and falling back toward baseline at progression. Baseline clonality exceeded that of age-matched healthy donors and correlated strongly with circulating CD8+ T-cell counts. Public clonotypes were found to be uncommon and were observed to contract or remain stable during treatment; the increase in clonality was shown to reflect expansion of private clonotypes at ibrutinib response.

This receptor was obtained from a human donor with chronic lymphocytic leukemia. The starting material was PBMCs, obtained before ibrutinib treatment. The V and J genes are TRBV5-6 and TRBJ2-7, and 10 junctional nucleotides match TRBD1. The nucleotides are TGTGCCAGCAGTCTAGCGACAGGGGGCGCATACGAGCAGTACTTC. Protein translation: CASSLATGGAYEQYF. Joined to the reference TRBV5-6 and TRBJ2-7 proteins, this CDR3 gives the full variable domain: DAGVTQSPTHLIKTRGQQVTLRCSPKSGHDTVSWYQQALGQGPQFIFQYYEEEERQRGNFPDRFSGHQFPNYSSELNVNALLLGDSALYLCASSLATGGAYEQYFGPGTRLTVT.